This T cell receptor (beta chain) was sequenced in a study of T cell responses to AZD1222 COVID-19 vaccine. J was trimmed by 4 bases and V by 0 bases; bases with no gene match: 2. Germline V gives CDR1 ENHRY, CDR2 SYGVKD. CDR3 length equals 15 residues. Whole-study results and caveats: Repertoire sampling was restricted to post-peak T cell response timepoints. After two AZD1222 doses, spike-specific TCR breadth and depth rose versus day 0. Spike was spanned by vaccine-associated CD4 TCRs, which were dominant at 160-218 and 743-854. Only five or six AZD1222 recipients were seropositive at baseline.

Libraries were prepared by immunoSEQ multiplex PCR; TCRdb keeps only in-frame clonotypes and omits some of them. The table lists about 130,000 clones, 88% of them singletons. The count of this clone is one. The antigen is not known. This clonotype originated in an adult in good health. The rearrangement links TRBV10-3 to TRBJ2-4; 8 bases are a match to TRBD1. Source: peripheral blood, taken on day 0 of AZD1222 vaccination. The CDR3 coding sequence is TGTGCCATCAGTGAGTCCGGGACAGGTAAAAACATTCAGTACTTC. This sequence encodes CAISESGTGKNIQYF.